The 5 T cell receptor beta chains listed next were all sequenced from one sample in a study of cytomegalovirus exposure and HLA in healthy donors. The PCR made use of 60 Vbeta and 13 Jbeta primers. Sequencing used immunoSEQ multiplex PCR; TCRdb keeps in-frame clones, though not all of them. The sample consists of tens of thousands of clones, about two thirds of them appearing once. What was sequenced was PBMCs. These receptors originate from a woman between 40 and 50 years old in good health and CMV-seropositive.

V and J are TRBV4-1 and TRBJ1-1, with D possibly being TRBD1 (5 bases). CDR3 size: 15 residues. V lost 0 bases to trimming and J lost 1 base, with 9 bases between them. Germline CDR1 reads MGHRA; CDR2 reads YSYEKL. For the CDR3, the DNA is TGCGCCAGCAGCCAAGATTCGGGGGGGAACACTGAAGCTTTCTTT. It specifies CASSQDSGGNTEAFF.

This clone appeared a few times. J is TRBJ2-7 and V is TRBV2; the D gene is possibly TRBD2 (7 bases). Germline-derived CDR1 and CDR2 are SNHLY and FYNNEI. This CDR3 comprises 16 residues. V was trimmed by 2 bases and J by 0 bases, leaving 14 bases between them. The CDR3 here is CASSERAGASSYEQYF. In DNA, the CDR3 is TGTGCCAGCAGTGAACGGGCGGGGGCAAGCTCCTACGAGCAGTACTTC. The full variable domain, with the rest looked up from reference TRBV2 and TRBJ2-7, is EPEVTQTPSHQVTQMGQEVILRCVPISNHLYFYWYRQILGQKVEFLVSFYNNEISEKSEIFDDQFSVERPDGSNFTLKIRSTKLEDSAMYFCASSERAGASSYEQYFGPGTRLTVT.

This chain connects TRBV4-2 to TRBJ1-6, with 9 bases identical to TRBD1. Germline-derived CDR1 and CDR2 are LGHNA and YNFKEQ. The CDR3 length is 15 residues. V gave up 3 bases and J gave up 5 bases; unmatched junction bases: 2. The CDR3 loop is CASSQRTGDNSPLHF. The CDR3 coding sequence is TGTGCCAGCAGCCAGAGGACAGGGGATAATTCACCCCTCCACTTT.

The chain is built from TRBV2 and TRBJ2-3; 11 nucleotides line up with TRBD2. Germline values: CDR1 SNHLY, CDR2 FYNNEI. Losses at the gene ends were 5 bases for V and 1 base for J; bases not matched to a gene: 2. This CDR3 has 15 residues. The CDR3 loop is CASSLLAGGTDTQYF. The DNA for the CDR3 is TGTGCCAGCAGTTTACTAGCGGGAGGCACAGATACGCAGTATTTT. The variable domain in full, completed from reference TRBV2 and TRBJ2-3, reads EPEVTQTPSHQVTQMGQEVILRCVPISNHLYFYWYRQILGQKVEFLVSFYNNEISEKSEIFDDQFSVERPDGSNFTLKIRSTKLEDSAMYFCASSLLAGGTDTQYFGPGTRLTVL.

The chain has TRBV5-6 and TRBJ2-2; TRBD1 aligns across 7 bases. V shed 3 bases and J 4 bases; nucleotides not matched to a gene: 9. The length of the CDR3 is 16 residues. Germline CDR1 and CDR2: SGHDT and YYEEEE. CDR3 sequence: CASSYQDRAVTGELFF. The CDR3 DNA sequence: TGTGCCAGCAGCTACCAAGACAGGGCGGTCACCGGGGAGCTGTTTTTT.